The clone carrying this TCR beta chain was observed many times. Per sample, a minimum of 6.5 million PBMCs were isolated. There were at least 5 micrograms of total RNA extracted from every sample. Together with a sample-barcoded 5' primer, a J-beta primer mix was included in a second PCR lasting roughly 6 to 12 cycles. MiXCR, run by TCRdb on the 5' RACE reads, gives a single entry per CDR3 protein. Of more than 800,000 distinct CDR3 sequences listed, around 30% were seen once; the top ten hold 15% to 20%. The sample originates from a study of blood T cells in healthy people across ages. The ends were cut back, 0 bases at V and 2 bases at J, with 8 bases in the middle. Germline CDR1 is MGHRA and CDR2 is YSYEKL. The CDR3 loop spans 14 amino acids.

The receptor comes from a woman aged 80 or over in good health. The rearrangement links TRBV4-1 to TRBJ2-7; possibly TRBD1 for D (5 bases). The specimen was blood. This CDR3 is CASSQDQGTYEQYF. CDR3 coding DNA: TGCGCCAGCAGCCAAGATCAGGGCACCTACGAGCAGTACTTC.